The entry below describes one TCR beta chain. The antigen remains unidentified. The junction and the germline gene differ at one end; a read error may be behind it. The CDR3 totals 16 residues. Per germline, CDR1 SGDLS and CDR2 YYNGEE. All patients picked for sequencing had shown, by flow cytometry, an expansion of CD8+CD57+ cells. No therapy had been given to the patients at the time of blood sampling. Both TCR beta VDJ combination and CDR3 sequence profiling were carried out. Genomic DNA was the template for this profiling. TCRdb re-derived calls from the reads in MiXCR, one entry per CDR3 protein. The sample holds approximately 80,000 distinct CDR3 sequences, 70% seen once. The sample belongs to a study of CD8+CD57+ T cells in acquired aplastic anemia. Study as a whole: Sorted cells (CD4+ and CD8+) yielded DNA amounts that averaged roughly 3 ug.

Study-level points and caveats: Patients and controls shared twenty-nine CD8+ CDR3 sequences.

This sequence originates from a human donor with aplastic anemia. Sequenced material: sorted CD4+, CD8+, or CD8+CD57+ T cells (not recorded which) from PBMCs. The chain couples TRBV9 to TRBJ1-2, with D perhaps matching TRBD1 (5 bases). CDR3 protein: CASSASSTGGNYGYTF. CDR3 nucleotides: TGTGCCAGCAGCGCCTCATCTACGGGGGGGAACTACGGCTACACCTTC.